A single T cell receptor beta chain is shown here with its context. The antigen remains unidentified. The junction departs from germline at one end; a sequencing error may be responsible. Time point indicated: newly diagnosed GD, antithyroid drugs for less than 3 months. RNA extracted from PBMCs served as the sequencing template. Germline loops: CDR1 MNHNS, CDR2 SASEGT. This CDR3 is built from 13 residues. The data belong to a study of regulatory T cells in long-lasting Graves disease. About the research overall: Under 3 months of antithyroid drugs had been taken by newly diagnosed Graves' patients. Study findings and constraints: Persistent patients had more shared public clonotypes (around 2,500) than new patients (approximately 920).

With iRepertoire HTBI primers and Arm-PCR of CDR3 regions, TCR beta libraries were built. Each CDR3 protein is one row after TCRdb ran MiXCR on the multiplex PCR reads. The sample includes more than 350,000 distinct CDR3 sequences, approximately 15% of them seen just once. The sample was also linked to a second study, of T cells in Graves' hyperthyroidism and ophthalmopathy. That source notes: Most clonotypes expanded in thyroid above 0.001 were likewise present in blood.

The chain links TRBV6-1 to TRBJ2-7; 11 positions match TRBD2. Sequencing was performed on peripheral blood mononuclear cells (PBMCs), taken at new diagnosis, from a patient treated with antithyroid drugs. The origin of this receptor is a woman aged 30 to 39 with Graves disease. The CDR3 DNA is TGTGCCAGCAGTCTAGCGGGAGGCCTCGAGCAGTATTTC. It specifies CASSLAGGLEQYF.